One sample yielded the 6 T cell receptor beta chains listed below, sequenced in a study of CD8+ T cells in alopecia areata. Once RNA had been extracted, it was reverse transcribed into cDNA to act as the sequencing template. Measured with immunoSEQ multiplex PCR; TCRdb has only the in-frame clones, and not every one. The sample holds around 250,000 clones, roughly two thirds seen once. The input for sequencing was CD4+ T cells sorted from blood, taken at week 0. These receptors all come from a human donor with alopecia areata.

The V and J genes are TRBV29-1 and TRBJ2-2; D not certain. V was shortened by 4 bases and J by 5 bases, with 17 bases between the two germline ends. Germline V gives CDR1 SQVTM, CDR2 ANQGSEA. The CDR3 has 15 residues. CDR3 in amino acids: CSVVVGSVNTGELFF. The CDR3 nucleotides read TGCAGCGTTGTGGTGGGATCCGTTAATACCGGGGAGCTGTTTTTT.

The V and J genes are TRBV7-2 and TRBJ2-3, with D unclear. This CDR3 is built from 13 residues. Germline V CDR1 and CDR2: SGHTA, FQGNSA. Trimming took off 5 bases at V and 2 bases at J, with 8 bases between the two ends. As DNA, the CDR3 is TGTGCCAGCAGCAGTCAGTACACAGATACGCAGTATTTT. This codes for CASSSQYTDTQYF.

This chain uses TRBV30 with TRBJ1-2; no reliable D call. This CDR3 spans 15 amino acids. The germline V and J ends were trimmed by 4 bases and 0 bases, with 15 bases remaining between them. Germline V gene lookup returns CDR1 GTSNPN and CDR2 SVGIG (reference sequence). CDR3 amino acids: CAWTGGARSNYGYTF. The DNA of the CDR3 is TGTGCCTGGACAGGAGGCGCCAGGTCTAACTATGGCTACACCTTC.

V and J are TRBV7-8 and TRBJ1-6; no definite D call. The germline V and J ends were trimmed by 0 bases and 13 bases, with 13 bases remaining between them. The CDR3 length is 14 residues. Per the germline V gene, CDR1 is SGHVS and CDR2 is FQNEAQ. The CDR3 sequence: CASSLARFAKPLHF. Written as DNA, the CDR3 is TGTGCCAGCAGCTTAGCGCGGTTTGCGAAGCCCCTCCACTTT.

The V gene is TRBV30, the J gene TRBJ2-7; perhaps TRBD1 as D (5 bases). The germline V and J ends were trimmed by 2 bases and 3 bases, with 11 bases remaining between them. CDR1 is GTSNPN and CDR2 is SVGIG in the germline V gene (reference sequence). The CDR3 is 13 residues long. In DNA form, the CDR3 reads TGTGCCTGGAGTAGAGGCAGGGACTACGAGCAGTACTTC. Encoded protein: CAWSRGRDYEQYF. The variable domain in full, completed from reference TRBV30 and TRBJ2-7, reads SQTIHQWPATLVQPVGSPLSLECTVEGTSNPNLYWYRQAAGRGLQLLFYSVGIGQISSEVPQNLSASRPQDRQFILSSKKLLLSDSGFYLCAWSRGRDYEQYFGPGTRLTVT.

The chain employs TRBV7-9 and TRBJ2-4; D remains ambiguous. This CDR3 has 15 amino acids. Trimming left V 5 bases short and J 7 bases short, with 18 bases between. Germline loops: CDR1 SEHNR, CDR2 FQNEAQ (reference sequence). The CDR3 reads CASSPISTTENIQYF. The CDR3 DNA follows: TGTGCCAGCAGCCCCATCTCTACCACAGAGAACATTCAGTACTTC.